This T cell receptor (beta chain) was observed in a study of relationships among human T cell subsets. This clonotype was detected a few times. In germline, CDR1 is SNHLY, CDR2 FYNNEI. This CDR3 has 13 amino acids. The V end was cut by 9 bases, the J end by 7 bases, with 18 bases between. From mRNA, alpha and beta CDR3 regions were amplified using semiquantitative ARM-PCR. ARM-PCR used tagged nested gene-specific primers, then communal superprimers for exponential amplification. TCRdb re-derived calls from the multiplex PCR reads in MiXCR, one entry per CDR3 protein. The sample comprises about 14,000 distinct CDR3 sequences, about 60% of which are singletons, and roughly 1.9% rests with the top ten. CD4+ cells were positively selected first, then anti-CD25 beads isolated CD4+CD25+ regulatory T cells.

The sample consisted of Tregs sorted from blood. The source of this sequence is a man between 35 and 55 years old in good health. V and J are TRBV2 and TRBJ1-1, with D perhaps TRBD1 (5 bases). The CDR3 sequence is CASQGAGRGEAFF. The CDR3 bases are TGTGCCAGTCAAGGGGCAGGCCGGGGTGAAGCTTTCTTT. The full variable domain, its missing parts supplied by reference TRBV2 and TRBJ1-1, is EPEVTQTPSHQVTQMGQEVILRCVPISNHLYFYWYRQILGQKVEFLVSFYNNEISEKSEIFDDQFSVERPDGSNFTLKIRSTKLEDSAMYFCASQGAGRGEAFFGQGTRLTVV.